The 4 T cell receptor beta chains below all came from one sample that was sequenced in a study of cytomegalovirus exposure and HLA in healthy donors. With 60 Vbeta and 13 Jbeta primers, the PCR was carried out. Assay: immunoSEQ multiplex PCR; the TCRdb copy retains only in-frame clones and omits some. The table records roughly 120,000 clones, about 8% of them present only once. The specimen was PBMCs. Source of these receptors: a woman between 40 and 50 years old in good health and CMV-seropositive.

V is TRBV7-2 and J is TRBJ2-3; 11 nucleotides line up with TRBD2. This CDR3 contains 15 residues. The J segment lost 2 bases and the V segment lost 5 bases, leaving 3 bases of the junction unmatched. CDR1 is SGHTA and CDR2 is FQGNSA in the germline V gene. Here the CDR3 reads CASSRTSGYTDTQYF. The DNA for the CDR3 is TGTGCCAGCAGCCGGACTAGCGGGTACACAGATACGCAGTATTTT.

The chain has TRBV11-2 and TRBJ2-3; 8 bases line up with TRBD2. This CDR3 is 16 amino acids long. CDR1 is SGHAT and CDR2 is FQNNGV in the germline V gene. Trimming cost V 1 base and J 6 bases; bases outside gene matches: 9. In DNA form, the CDR3 reads TGTGCCAGCAGCTTAGGGATGATAGCGGGGATGGATACGCAGTATTTT. Residues: CASSLGMIAGMDTQYF.

This sequence joins TRBV18 and TRBJ2-5, with a tentative D call TRBD2 (6 bases). The CDR3 is 14 residues long. The germline V gene has CDR1 KGHSH and CDR2 LQKENI. V was cut by 2 bases and J by 7 bases, with 14 bases left in between. The CDR3 region has the DNA TGTGCCAGCTCACCAACATCGGGGGAGATGACCCAGTACTTC. Its protein product is CASSPTSGEMTQYF. Looking up the rest from reference TRBV18 and TRBJ2-5 gives the full variable domain: NAGVMQNPRHLVRRRGQEARLRCSPMKGHSHVYWYRQLPEEGLKFMVYLQKENIIDESGMPKERFSAEFPKEGPSILRIQQVVRGDSAAYFCASSPTSGEMTQYFGPGTRLLVL.

This clone was seen only a few times. This chain links TRBV27 with TRBJ1-3, with unresolved D. Trimming cost V 3 bases and J 1 base, with 4 bases left between them. Germline assignment: CDR1 MNHEY and CDR2 SMNVEV (reference sequence). CDR3 length equals 13 residues. The CDR3 bases are TGTGCCAGCAGTTTCTCTTCTGGAAACACCATATATTTT. Its protein product is CASSFSSGNTIYF.